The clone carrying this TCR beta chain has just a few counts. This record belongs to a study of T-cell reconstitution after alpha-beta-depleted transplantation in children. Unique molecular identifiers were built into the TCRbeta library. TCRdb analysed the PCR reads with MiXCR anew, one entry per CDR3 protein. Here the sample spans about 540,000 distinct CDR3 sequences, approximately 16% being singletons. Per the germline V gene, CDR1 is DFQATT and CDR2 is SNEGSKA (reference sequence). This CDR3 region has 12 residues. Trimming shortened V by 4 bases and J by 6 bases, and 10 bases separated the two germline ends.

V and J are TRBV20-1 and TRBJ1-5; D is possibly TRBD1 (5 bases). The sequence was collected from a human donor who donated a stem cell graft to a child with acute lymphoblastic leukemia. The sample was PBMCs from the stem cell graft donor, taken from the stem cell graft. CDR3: CSAMGRGQPQHF. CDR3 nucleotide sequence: TGCAGTGCTATGGGGCGGGGTCAGCCCCAGCATTTT.